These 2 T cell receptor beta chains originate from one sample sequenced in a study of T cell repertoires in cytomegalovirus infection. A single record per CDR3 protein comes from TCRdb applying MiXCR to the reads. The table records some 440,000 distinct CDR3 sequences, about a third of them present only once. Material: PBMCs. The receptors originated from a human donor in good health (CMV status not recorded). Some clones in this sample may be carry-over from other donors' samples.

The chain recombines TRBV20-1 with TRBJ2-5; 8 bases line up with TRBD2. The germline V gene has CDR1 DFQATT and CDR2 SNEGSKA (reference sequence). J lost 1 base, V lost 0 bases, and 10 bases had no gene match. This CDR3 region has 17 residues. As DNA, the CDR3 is TGCAGTGCTAGAGACCCAGCTGCGGGGGGTGTCCAAGAGACCCAGTACTTC. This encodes CSARDPAAGGVQETQYF.

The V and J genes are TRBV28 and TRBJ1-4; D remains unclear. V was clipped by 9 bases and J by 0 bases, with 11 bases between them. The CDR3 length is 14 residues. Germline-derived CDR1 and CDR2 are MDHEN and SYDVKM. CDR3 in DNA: TGTGCCAGTGAGAGTGGTGCAACTAATGAAAAACTGTTTTTT. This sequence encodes CASESGATNEKLFF.